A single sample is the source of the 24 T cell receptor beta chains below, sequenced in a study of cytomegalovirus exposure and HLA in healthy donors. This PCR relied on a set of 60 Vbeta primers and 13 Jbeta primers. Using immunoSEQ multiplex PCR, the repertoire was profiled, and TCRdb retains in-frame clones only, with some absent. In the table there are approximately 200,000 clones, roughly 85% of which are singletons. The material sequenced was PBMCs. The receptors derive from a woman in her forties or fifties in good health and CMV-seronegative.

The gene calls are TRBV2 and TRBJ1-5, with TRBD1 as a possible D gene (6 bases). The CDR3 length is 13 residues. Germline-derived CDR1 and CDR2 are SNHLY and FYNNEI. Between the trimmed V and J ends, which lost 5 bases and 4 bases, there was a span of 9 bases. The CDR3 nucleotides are TGTGCCAGCAGTATACAGGGTAATCAGCCCCAGCATTTT. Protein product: CASSIQGNQPQHF. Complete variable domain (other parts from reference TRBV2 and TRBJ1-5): EPEVTQTPSHQVTQMGQEVILRCVPISNHLYFYWYRQILGQKVEFLVSFYNNEISEKSEIFDDQFSVERPDGSNFTLKIRSTKLEDSAMYFCASSIQGNQPQHFGDGTRLSIL.

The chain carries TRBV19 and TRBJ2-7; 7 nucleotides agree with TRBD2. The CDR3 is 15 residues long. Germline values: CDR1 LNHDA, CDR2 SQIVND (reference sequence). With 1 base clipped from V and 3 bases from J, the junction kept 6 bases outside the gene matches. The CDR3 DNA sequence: TGTGCCAGTAGTATAGGCGGGGGAAAAAACTACGAGCAGTACTTC. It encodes CASSIGGGKNYEQYF.

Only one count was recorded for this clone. CDR3 sequence reads: CASRTRVNEQFF. The CDR3 DNA follows: TGTGCCAGTCGAACCAGGGTGAATGAGCAGTTCTTC. This chain connects TRBV28 to TRBJ2-1; D perhaps matches TRBD1 (5 bases). Looked up from germline, CDR1 is MDHEN and CDR2 is SYDVKM. This CDR3 region has 12 residues. Trimming removed 9 bases from V and 7 bases from J, with 13 bases in between.

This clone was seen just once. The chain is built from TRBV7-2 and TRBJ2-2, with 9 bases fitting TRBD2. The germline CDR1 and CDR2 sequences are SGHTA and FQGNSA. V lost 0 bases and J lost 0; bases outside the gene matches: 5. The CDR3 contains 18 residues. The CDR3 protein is CASSLAASGTPNTGELFF. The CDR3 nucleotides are TGTGCCAGCAGCTTAGCGGCTAGCGGGACTCCGAACACCGGGGAGCTGTTTTTT.

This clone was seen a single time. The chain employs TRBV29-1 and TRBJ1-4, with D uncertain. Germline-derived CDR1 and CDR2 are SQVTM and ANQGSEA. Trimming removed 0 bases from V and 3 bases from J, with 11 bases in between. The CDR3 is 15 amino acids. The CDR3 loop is CSVEDRGRANEKLFF. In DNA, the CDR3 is TGCAGCGTTGAAGATCGTGGGCGGGCTAATGAAAAACTGTTTTTT.

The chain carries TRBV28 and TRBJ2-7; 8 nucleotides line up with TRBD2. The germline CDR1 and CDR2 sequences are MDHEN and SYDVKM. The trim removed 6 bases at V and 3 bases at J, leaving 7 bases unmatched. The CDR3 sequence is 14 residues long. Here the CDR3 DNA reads TGTGCCAGCAGCCCGTGGGCGGGGGGCTACGAGCAGTACTTC. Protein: CASSPWAGGYEQYF.

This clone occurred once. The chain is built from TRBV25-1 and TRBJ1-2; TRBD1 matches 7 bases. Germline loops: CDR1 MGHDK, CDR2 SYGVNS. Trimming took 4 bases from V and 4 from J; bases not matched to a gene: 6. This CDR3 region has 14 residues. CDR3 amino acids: CASSGGTDFYGYTF. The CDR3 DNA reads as TGTGCCAGCAGTGGGGGGACAGACTTCTATGGCTACACCTTC.

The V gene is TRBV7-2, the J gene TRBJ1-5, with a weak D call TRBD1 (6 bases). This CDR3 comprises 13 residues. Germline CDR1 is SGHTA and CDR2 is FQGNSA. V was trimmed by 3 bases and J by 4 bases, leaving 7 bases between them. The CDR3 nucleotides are TGTGCCAGCAGCTTCCAGGGGAATCAGCCCCAGCATTTT. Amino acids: CASSFQGNQPQHF.

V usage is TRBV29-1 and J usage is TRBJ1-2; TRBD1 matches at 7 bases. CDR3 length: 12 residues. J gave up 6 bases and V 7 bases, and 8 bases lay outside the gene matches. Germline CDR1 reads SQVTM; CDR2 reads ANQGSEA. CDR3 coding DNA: TGCAGCGCGACAGACAGGGAAGATGGCTACACCTTC. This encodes CSATDREDGYTF.

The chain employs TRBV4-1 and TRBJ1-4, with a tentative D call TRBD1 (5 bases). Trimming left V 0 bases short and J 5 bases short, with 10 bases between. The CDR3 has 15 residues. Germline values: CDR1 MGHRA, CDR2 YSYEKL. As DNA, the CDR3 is TGCGCCAGCAGCCAAGACGGGGGGGGGAATGAAAAACTGTTTTTT. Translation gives CASSQDGGGNEKLFF.

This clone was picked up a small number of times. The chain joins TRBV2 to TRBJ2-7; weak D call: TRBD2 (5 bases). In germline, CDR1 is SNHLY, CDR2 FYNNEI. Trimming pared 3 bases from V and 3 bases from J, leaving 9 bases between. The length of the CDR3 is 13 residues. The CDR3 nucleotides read TGTGCCAGCAGTGAGAGGGAGCTCTACGAGCAGTACTTC. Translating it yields CASSERELYEQYF.

CDR3 DNA: TGTGCCAGCAGTGAAAGCCCGGCGGGTACGCAGTATTTT. This gives the protein CASSESPAGTQYF. The genes are TRBV6-1 and TRBJ2-3; D may be TRBD2 (5 bases). V shed 2 bases and J shed 8 bases, with 11 bases lying between them. This CDR3 is built from 13 residues. CDR1 MNHNS and CDR2 SASEGT come from the germline V gene.

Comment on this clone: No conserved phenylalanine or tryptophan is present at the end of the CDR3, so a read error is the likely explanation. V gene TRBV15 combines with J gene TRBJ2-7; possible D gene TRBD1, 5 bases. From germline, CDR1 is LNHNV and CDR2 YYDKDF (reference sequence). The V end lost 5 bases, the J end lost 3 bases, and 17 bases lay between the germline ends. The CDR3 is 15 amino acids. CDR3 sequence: CATSVEAGNFYEQYS. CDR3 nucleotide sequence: TGTGCCACCAGCGTCGAAGCAGGGAACTTCTACGAGCAGTACTCC.

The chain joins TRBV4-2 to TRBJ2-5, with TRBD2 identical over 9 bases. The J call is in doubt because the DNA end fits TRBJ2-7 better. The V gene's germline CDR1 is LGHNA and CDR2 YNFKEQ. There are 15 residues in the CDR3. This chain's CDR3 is CASSQESSGIYEQYF. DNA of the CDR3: TGTGCCAGCAGCCAAGAATCTAGCGGGATCTACGAGCAGTACTTC.

The CDR3 sequence is CASSLRSDHPLNTQYF. The CDR3 DNA reads TGTGCCAGCAGCTTACGGTCCGATCACCCGCTAAATACGCAGTATTTT. The chain uses TRBV7-8 and TRBJ2-3; no clear D gene. V was clipped by 2 bases and J by 7 bases, with 19 bases between them. CDR1 is SGHVS and CDR2 is FQNEAQ in the germline V gene. The CDR3 length is 16 residues.

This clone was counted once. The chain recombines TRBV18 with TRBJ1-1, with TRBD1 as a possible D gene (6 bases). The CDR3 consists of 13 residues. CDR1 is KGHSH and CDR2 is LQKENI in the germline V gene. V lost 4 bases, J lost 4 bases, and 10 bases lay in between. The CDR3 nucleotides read TGTGCCAGCTCACGCACAGGGAGCACTGAAGCTTTCTTT. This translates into CASSRTGSTEAFF.

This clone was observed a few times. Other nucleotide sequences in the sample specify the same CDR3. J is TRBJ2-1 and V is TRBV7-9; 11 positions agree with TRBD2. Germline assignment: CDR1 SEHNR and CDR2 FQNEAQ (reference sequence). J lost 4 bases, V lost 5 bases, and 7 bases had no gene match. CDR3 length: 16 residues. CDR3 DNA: TGTGCCAGCAGCCTCCTCGGGACTAGCGGATACAATGAGCAGTTCTTC. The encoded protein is CASSLLGTSGYNEQFF.

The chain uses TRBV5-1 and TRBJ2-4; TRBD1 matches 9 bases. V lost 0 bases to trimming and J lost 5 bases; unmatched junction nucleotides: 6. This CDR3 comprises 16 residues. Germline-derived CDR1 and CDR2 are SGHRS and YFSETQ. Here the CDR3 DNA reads TGCGCCAGCAGCTTGGGGACAGGGGTTTATGAAAACATTCAGTACTTC. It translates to CASSLGTGVYENIQYF.

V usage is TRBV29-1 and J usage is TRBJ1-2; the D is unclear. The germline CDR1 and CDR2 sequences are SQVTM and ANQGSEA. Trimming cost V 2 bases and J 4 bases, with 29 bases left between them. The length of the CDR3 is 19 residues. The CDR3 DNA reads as TGCAGCGTTGAATCTCAAAGTAGCCCACGGATAAATTTTCTCTATGGCTACACCTTC. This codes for CSVESQSSPRINFLYGYTF.

The CDR3 DNA sequence: TGTGCCAGCAGCCGGGGAGGTTGGGGGAGAGGGACCAATGAGCAGTTCTTC. Translation gives CASSRGGWGRGTNEQFF. The chain couples TRBV5-4 to TRBJ2-1; possible D gene TRBD2, 6 bases. CDR3 length: 17 amino acids. Germline V gene data show CDR1 as SGHNT and CDR2 as YYREEE (reference sequence). Trimming removed 4 bases from V and 6 bases from J, with 23 bases in between.

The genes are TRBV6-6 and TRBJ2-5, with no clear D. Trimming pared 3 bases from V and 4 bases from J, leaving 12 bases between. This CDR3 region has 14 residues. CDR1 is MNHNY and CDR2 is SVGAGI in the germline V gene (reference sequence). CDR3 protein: CASSYSDKAETQYF. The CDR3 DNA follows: TGTGCCAGCAGTTATTCCGACAAGGCAGAGACCCAGTACTTC.

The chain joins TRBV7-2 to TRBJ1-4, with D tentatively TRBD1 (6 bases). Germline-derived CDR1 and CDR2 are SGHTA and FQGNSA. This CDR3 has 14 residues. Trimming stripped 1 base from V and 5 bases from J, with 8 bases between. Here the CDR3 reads CASSLGTANEKLFF. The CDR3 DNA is TGTGCCAGCAGCTTAGGGACAGCAAATGAAAAACTGTTTTTT.

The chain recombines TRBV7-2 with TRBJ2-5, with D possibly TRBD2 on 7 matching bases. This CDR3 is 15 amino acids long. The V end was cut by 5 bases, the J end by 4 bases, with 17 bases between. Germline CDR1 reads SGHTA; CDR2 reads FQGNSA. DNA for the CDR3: TGTGCCAGCAGCCTAGGCGGGGGCCCTGGAGAGACCCAGTACTTC. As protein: CASSLGGGPGETQYF.

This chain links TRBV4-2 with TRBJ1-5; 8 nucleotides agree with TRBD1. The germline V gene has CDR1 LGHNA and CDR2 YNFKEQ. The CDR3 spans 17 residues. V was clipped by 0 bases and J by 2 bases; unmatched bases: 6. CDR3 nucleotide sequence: TGTGCCAGCAGCCAAGATAGACAGGGGTCGGGCAATCAGCCCCAGCATTTT. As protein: CASSQDRQGSGNQPQHF.